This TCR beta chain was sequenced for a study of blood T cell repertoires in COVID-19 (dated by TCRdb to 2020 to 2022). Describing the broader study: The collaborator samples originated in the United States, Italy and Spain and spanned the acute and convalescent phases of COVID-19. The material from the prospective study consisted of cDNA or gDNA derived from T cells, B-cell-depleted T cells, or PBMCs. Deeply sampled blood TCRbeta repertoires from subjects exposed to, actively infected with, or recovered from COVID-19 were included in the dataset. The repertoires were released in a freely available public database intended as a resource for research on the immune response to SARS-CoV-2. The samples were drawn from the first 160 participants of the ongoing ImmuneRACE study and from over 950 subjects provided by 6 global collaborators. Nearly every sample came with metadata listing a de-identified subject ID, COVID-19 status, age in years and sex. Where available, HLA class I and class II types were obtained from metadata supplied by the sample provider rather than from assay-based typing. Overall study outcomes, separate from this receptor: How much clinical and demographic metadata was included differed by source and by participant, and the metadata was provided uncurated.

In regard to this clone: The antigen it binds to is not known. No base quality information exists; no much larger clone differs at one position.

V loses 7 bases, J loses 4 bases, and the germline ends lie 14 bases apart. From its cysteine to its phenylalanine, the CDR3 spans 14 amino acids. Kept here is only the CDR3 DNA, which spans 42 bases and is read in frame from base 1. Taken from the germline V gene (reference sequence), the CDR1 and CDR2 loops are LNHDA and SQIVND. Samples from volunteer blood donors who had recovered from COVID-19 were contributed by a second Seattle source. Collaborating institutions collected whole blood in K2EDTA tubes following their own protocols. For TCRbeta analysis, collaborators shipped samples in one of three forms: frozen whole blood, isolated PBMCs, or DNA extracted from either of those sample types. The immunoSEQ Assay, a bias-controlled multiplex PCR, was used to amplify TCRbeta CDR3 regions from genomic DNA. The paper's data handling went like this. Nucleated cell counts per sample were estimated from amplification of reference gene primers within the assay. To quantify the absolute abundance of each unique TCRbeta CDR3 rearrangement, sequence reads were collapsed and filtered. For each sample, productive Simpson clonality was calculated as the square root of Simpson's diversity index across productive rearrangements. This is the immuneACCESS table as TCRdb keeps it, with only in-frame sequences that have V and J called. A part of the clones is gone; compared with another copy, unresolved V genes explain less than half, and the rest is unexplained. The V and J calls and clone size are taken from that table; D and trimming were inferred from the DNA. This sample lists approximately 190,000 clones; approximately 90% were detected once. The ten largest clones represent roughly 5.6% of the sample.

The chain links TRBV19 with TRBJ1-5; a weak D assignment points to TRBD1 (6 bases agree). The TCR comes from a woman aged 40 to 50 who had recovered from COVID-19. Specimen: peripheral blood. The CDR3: CASNRGFGNQPQHF. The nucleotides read TGTGCCAGTAATAGGGGGTTTGGGAATCAGCCCCAGCATTTT.